This T cell receptor beta chain was documented in a study of blood T cell repertoires in COVID-19. In the study overall: Samples taken during acute and convalescent COVID-19 were collected in the United States, Italy and Spain.

The sample holds a few counts of this clone. TCRdb keeps only in-frame clones here, not all; method: immunoSEQ multiplex PCR. There are roughly 150,000 clones in the sample; about four fifths occur only once, and approximately 14% lies in the top ten. Germline CDR1 is LNHNV and CDR2 is YYDKDF (reference sequence). The CDR3 has 15 amino acids. V was clipped by 0 bases and J by 11 bases; unmatched bases: 8. Sequences were obtained from peripheral blood. The rearrangement uses TRBV15 and TRBJ1-5; 9 bases fit TRBD1. This receptor was obtained from a woman older than 75 with acute or convalescent COVID-19. CDR3 region: CATSRDRTGAPAQHF. CDR3 sequence (DNA): TGTGCCACCAGCAGAGATCGGACAGGGGCCCCAGCCCAGCATTTT. The full variable domain, with the rest looked up from reference TRBV15 and TRBJ1-5, is DAMVIQNPRYQVTQFGKPVTLSCSQTLNHNVMYWYQQKSSQAPKLLFHYYDKDFNNEADTPDNFQSRRPNTSFCFLDIRSPGLGDTAMYLCATSRDRTGAPAQHFGDGTRLSIL.